Presented here are 6 T cell receptor beta chains from one specimen sequenced in a study of blood T cells in healthy people across ages. Primed by a sample-barcoded 5' primer and a J-beta primer mix, a second PCR proceeded for roughly 7 to 11 cycles. MiXCR, applied by TCRdb to the 5' RACE reads, yields one record per CDR3 protein. This table holds some 1.4 million distinct CDR3 sequences, around 39% found once. The source material was blood. These receptors were taken from a woman between 18 and 29 years old in good health.

This clonotype was seen only a few times. The rearrangement joins TRBV6-5 to TRBJ2-4; D is uncertain. Gene TRBJ2-5 matches the end of the DNA better, so the J call may be wrong. The CDR3 loop spans 13 amino acids. The germline V gene has CDR1 MNHEY and CDR2 SVGAGI. The DNA of the CDR3 is TGTGCCAGCAGTTGGTCAGCACAAGAGACCCAGTACTTC. The encoded protein is CASSWSAQETQYF.

This clonotype has just a few counts. This chain connects TRBV6-1 to TRBJ2-7, with 12 bases matching TRBD2. V lost 6 bases to trimming and J lost 4 bases; unmatched junction nucleotides: 7. The CDR3 extends over 15 amino acids. CDR1 MNHNS and CDR2 SASEGT come from the germline V gene. CDR3 protein: CASRARLAGEYEQYF. CDR3 DNA: TGTGCCAGCAGGGCTAGACTAGCGGGGGAATACGAGCAGTACTTC.

The chain couples TRBV30 to TRBJ2-1; TRBD2 matches 11 bases. Per germline, CDR1 GTSNPN and CDR2 SVGIG (reference sequence). V trimming: 3 bases; J trimming: 0 bases; junction bases outside the gene matches: 4. CDR3 length: 16 amino acids. This chain's CDR3 is CAWRITSGGSYNEQFF. The CDR3 bases are TGTGCCTGGAGGATCACTAGCGGGGGCTCCTACAATGAGCAGTTCTTC.

There are many counts of this clonotype. The chain employs TRBV5-1 and TRBJ2-7; a possible D gene is TRBD2 (6 bases). Per germline, CDR1 SGHRS and CDR2 YFSETQ. This CDR3 is 14 amino acids long. The V and J ends lost 1 base and 3 bases respectively, with 11 bases between them. For the CDR3, the DNA is TGCGCCAGCAGCTTGAGAGGGGAGGTCTACGAGCAGTACTTC. Protein: CASSLRGEVYEQYF.

This clonotype was detected ten times or more. V gene TRBV2 combines with J gene TRBJ1-2, with 10 positions matching TRBD1. CDR1 SNHLY and CDR2 FYNNEI come from the germline V gene. Trimming at V came to 6 bases and at J to 3 bases, leaving 1 base not matched to a gene. The CDR3 covers 13 residues. CDR3 in DNA: TGTGCCAGCAGAGGGACAGGGGACTATGGCTACACCTTC. Translating gives CASRGTGDYGYTF.

The chain combines TRBV21-1 with TRBJ2-1; the D call TRBD2 from the table was never checked on the DNA. TRBV21-1 is a known pseudogene. The CDR3 extends over 15 amino acids. CDR3: CAAKSSACSYNEQFF. The DNA of the CDR3 is TGTGCCGCGAAATCTAGCGCCTGCTCCTACAATGAGCAGTTCTTC.